This TCR beta chain came from a study of blood T cell repertoires in COVID-19. The assay was immunoSEQ multiplex PCR, and TCRdb's table has in-frame clones only and misses some. The data contain 400,000 or so clones, 85% to 90% of them singletons. This CDR3 spans 16 amino acids. Looked up from germline, CDR1 is SGHVS and CDR2 is FNYEAQ. V was trimmed by 4 bases and J by 6 bases, leaving 22 bases between them. The specimen was PBMCs or T cells enriched from blood (not recorded which). The V gene is TRBV7-6, the J gene TRBJ2-7, with a weak D call TRBD2 (7 bases). The source of this sequence is a man aged 25 to 40 who had recovered from COVID-19. CDR3 coding DNA: TGTGCCAGCAGCTCCTTCGCGGGGGCTCACTCTACCGAGCAGTACTTC. This translates into CASSSFAGAHSTEQYF.